This TCR beta chain came from a study of blood T cell repertoires in COVID-19. Method: immunoSEQ multiplex PCR; TCRdb's copy keeps in-frame clones and lacks some. Of about 250,000 clones listed, about nine tenths are singletons. V lost 1 base to trimming and J lost 14 bases; unmatched junction nucleotides: 11. From germline, CDR1 is SGHNT and CDR2 YYREEE (reference sequence). The CDR3 length is 16 residues. The clonotype comes from a man aged 40-50 years who had recovered from COVID-19. Material: PBMCs or T cells enriched from blood (not recorded which). This chain joins TRBV5-4 and TRBJ2-3; 15 nucleotides align to TRBD2. The CDR3 is CASSLSRTSGGANLYF. In DNA form, the CDR3 reads TGTGCCAGCAGCTTGTCCAGGACTAGCGGGGGGGCCAACCTGTATTTT.